This T cell receptor beta chain was identified in a study of PD-1 blockade in mismatch repair-deficient tumors. There are 14 residues in the CDR3. Germline values: CDR1 MDHEN, CDR2 SYDVKM. On this clone itself: One end of the junction varies from germline; a read error may be responsible.

Here immunoSEQ multiplex PCR was the method, and the copy in TCRdb shows in-frame clones only, minus some. Of around 120,000 clones listed, more than 70% are singletons. TCRs were sequenced from a few patients responding to pembrolizumab. The source of this sequence is an adult with mismatch repair-deficient cancer. The source material was peripheral blood, sampled approximately 70 weeks after starting pembrolizumab. V and J are TRBV28 and TRBJ2-3; 8 bases align to TRBD1. CDR3 protein: CASSPQGAPETQYF. The CDR3 nucleotides read TGTGCCAGCAGTCCGCAGGGGGCCCCAGAGACGCAGTATTTT.